Following are 3 T cell receptor beta chains from one sample sequenced in a study of T-cell reconstitution after alpha-beta-depleted transplantation in children. Unique molecular identifiers were used to barcode this TCRbeta library. MiXCR was run by TCRdb on the PCR reads, yielding one entry per CDR3 protein. The table records about 980,000 distinct CDR3 sequences, roughly 31% of them present only once. The material was PBMCs, mostly from graft donor cells, obtained 360 days after TCRalphabeta/CD19-depleted stem cell transplant. These receptor sequences come from a boy under two years old who had a stem cell transplant for SCID, so the T cells may come from the graft donor.

The sample holds a few counts of this clonotype. The chain links TRBV12-3 or TRBV12-4 to TRBJ2-7; TRBD1 aligns across 9 bases. V dropped 6 bases and J dropped 4; count of bases not matched to a gene: 7. The CDR3 extends over 14 amino acids. In DNA form, the CDR3 reads TGTGCCAGCAGCAGGACAGGGGATCTTTACGAGCAGTACTTC. This sequence encodes CASSRTGDLYEQYF.

In this sample, this clonotype turned up once. The chain links TRBV7-2 to TRBJ2-2, with D possibly matching TRBD2 (6 bases). This CDR3 has 15 residues. Germline-derived CDR1 and CDR2 are SGHTA and FQGNSA. V was pared by 5 bases and J by 4 bases, with 14 bases between. CDR3 DNA sequence: TGTGCCAGCAGCCCAGGGACTCTGAGCACCGGGGAGCTGTTTTTT. The encoded protein is CASSPGTLSTGELFF.

The chain has TRBV7-2 and TRBJ2-1; D is unresolved. V was clipped by 4 bases and J by 0 bases, with 7 bases between them. The CDR3 sequence is 14 residues long. Germline loops: CDR1 SGHTA, CDR2 FQGNSA. CDR3 DNA: TGTGCCAGCAGCTCACGGAGCTCCTACAATGAGCAGTTCTTC. Its protein is CASSSRSSYNEQFF. The entire variable domain, with the rest obtained from reference TRBV7-2 and TRBJ2-1, is as follows: GAGVSQSPSNKVTEKGKDVELRCDPISGHTALYWYRQSLGQGLEFLIYFQGNSAPDKSGLPSDRFSAERTGGSVSTLTIQRTQQEDSAVYLCASSSRSSYNEQFFGPGTRLTVL.